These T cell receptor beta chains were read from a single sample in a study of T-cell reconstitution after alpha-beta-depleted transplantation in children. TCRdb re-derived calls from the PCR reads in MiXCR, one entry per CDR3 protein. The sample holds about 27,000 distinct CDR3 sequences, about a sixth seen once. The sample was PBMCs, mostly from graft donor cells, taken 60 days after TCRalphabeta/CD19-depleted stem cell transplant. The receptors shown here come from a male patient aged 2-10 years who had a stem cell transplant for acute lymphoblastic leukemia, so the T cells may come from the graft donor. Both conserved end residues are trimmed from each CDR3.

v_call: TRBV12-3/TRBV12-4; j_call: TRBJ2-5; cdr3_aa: ASSFSPETQY
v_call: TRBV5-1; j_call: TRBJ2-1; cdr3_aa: ASSLDVGGGTYNEQF
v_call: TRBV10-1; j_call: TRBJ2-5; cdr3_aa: ASSDSVETQY
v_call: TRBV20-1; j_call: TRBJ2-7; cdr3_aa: SAGLAGGINEQY
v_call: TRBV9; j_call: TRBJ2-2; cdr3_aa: ASSMGPLTGELF
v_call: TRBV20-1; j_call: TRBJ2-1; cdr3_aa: SAPFELAGAWNEQF
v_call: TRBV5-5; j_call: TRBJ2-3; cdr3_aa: ASSLEYWADTQY
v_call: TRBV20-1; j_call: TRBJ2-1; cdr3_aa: SARPLGNGGRATYNEQF
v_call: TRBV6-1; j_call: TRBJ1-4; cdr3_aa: ASGQANEKLF
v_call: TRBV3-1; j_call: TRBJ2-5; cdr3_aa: ASSQGTGPKNTQY
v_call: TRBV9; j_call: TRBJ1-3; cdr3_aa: ASSARGWGGNTIY
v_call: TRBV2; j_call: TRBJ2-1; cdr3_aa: ASSSGRSNEQF
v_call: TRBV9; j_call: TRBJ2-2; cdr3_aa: ASSEGTGELF
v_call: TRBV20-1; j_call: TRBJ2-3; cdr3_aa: SASGVGTDTQY
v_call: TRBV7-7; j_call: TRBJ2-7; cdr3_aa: ASSFRQGHGYEQY
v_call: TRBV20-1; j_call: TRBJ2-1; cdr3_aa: SAPNPGLAVSYNEQF
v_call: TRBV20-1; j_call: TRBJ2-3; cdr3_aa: SARTSGTDTQY
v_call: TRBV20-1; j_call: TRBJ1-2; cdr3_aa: SARDRKRSNYGYT
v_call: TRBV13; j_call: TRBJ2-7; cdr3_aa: ASSLDRGPSYEQY
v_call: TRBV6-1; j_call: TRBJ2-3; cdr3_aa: ASRRLAPTDTQY
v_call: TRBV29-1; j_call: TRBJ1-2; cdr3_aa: SVGGQGHYGYT
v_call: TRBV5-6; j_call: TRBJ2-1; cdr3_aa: ASSPGGGTNEQF
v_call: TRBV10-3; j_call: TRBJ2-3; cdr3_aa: AISLRDQHTDTQY
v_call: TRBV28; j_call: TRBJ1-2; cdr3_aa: ASSFQLRFEMGGYT
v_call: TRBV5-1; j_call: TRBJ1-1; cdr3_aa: ASRSGLGNTEAF
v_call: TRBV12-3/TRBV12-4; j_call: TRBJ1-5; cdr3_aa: ASSSTRWPNQPQH